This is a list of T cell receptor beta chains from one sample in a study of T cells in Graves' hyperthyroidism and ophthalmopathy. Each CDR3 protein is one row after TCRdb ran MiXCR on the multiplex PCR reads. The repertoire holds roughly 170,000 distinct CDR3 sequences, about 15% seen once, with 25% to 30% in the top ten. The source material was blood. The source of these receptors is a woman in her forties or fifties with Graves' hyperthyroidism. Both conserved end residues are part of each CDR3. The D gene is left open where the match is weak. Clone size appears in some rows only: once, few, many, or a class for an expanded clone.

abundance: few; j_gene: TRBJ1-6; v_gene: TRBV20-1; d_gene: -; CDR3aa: CSASYSPLHF; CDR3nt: TGCAGTGCCAGTTATTCACCCCTCCACTTT
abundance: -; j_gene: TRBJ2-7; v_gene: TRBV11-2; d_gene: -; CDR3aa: CASSLANLLEDYEQYF; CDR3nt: TGTGCCAGCAGCTTAGCCAACCTACTAGAGGACTACGAGCAGTACTTC
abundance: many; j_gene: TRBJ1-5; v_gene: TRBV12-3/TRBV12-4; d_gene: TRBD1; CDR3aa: CASSLGRQGSQPQHF; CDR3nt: TGTGCCAGCAGTTTAGGAAGACAGGGGAGTCAGCCCCAGCATTTT
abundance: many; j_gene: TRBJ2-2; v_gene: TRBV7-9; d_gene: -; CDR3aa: CASSLEHGRTGELFF; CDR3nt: TGTGCCAGCAGCTTAGAGCACGGACGCACCGGGGAGCTGTTTTTT
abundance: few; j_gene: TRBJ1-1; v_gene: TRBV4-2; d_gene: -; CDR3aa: CASSQGGEGDTEAFF; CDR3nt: TGTGCCAGCAGCCAAGGTGGGGAAGGGGACACTGAAGCTTTCTTT
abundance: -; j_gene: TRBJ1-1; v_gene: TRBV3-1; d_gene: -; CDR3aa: CASSQIPGATEAFF; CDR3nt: TGTGCCAGCAGCCAAATTCCAGGGGCCACTGAAGCTTTCTTT
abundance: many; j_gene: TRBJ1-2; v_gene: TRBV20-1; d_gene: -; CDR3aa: CSADPSTYGYTF; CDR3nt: TGCAGTGCCGACCCATCCACCTATGGCTACACCTTC
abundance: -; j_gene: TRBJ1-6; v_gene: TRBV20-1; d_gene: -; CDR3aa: CSARGGSINSPLHF; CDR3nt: TGCAGTGCTAGAGGCGGAAGTATAAATTCACCCCTCCACTTT
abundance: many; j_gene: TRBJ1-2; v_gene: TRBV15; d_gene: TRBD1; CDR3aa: CATSRVGGGNYGYTF; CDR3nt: TGTGCCACCAGCAGAGTGGGAGGGGGCAACTATGGCTACACCTTC
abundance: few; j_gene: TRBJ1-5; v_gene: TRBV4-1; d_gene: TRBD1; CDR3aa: CASSQGDRGSNQPQHF; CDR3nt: TGCGCCAGCAGCCAAGGGGACAGGGGTAGCAATCAGCCCCAGCATTTT
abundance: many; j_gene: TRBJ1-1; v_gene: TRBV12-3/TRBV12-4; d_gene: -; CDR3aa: CASSFTTVNTEAFF; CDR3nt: TGTGCCAGCAGCTTCACGACGGTAAACACTGAAGCTTTCTTT
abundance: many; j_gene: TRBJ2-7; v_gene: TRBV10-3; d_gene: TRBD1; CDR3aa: CAISELLLDRTYEQYF; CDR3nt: TGTGCCATCAGTGAGCTCTTGCTGGACAGGACCTACGAGCAGTACTTC
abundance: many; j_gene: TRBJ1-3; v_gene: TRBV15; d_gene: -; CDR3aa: CATSRDYAGTGNTIYF; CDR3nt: TGTGCCACCAGCAGAGATTACGCGGGAACTGGAAACACCATATATTTT
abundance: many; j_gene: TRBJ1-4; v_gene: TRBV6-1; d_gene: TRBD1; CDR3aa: CASGDRGTTNEKLFF; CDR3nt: TGTGCCAGCGGGGACAGGGGCACAACTAATGAAAAACTGTTTTTT
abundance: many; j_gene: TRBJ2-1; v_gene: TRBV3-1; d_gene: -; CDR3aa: CASSPGRGGPYNEQFF; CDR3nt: TGTGCCAGCAGTCCTGGAAGGGGGGGGCCATACAATGAGCAGTTCTTC
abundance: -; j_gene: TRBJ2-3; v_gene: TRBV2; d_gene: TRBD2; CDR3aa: CASLVLGGSTDTQYF; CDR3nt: TGTGCCAGCCTCGTCTTGGGGGGGTCCACAGATACGCAGTATTTT
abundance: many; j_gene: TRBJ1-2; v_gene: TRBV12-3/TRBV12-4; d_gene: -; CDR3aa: CASSPSGAAGYGYTF; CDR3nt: TGTGCCAGCAGTCCCAGTGGGGCCGCGGGATATGGCTACACCTTC
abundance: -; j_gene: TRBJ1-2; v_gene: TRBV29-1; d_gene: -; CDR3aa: CSVDPVIYGYTF; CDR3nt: TGCAGCGTTGATCCGGTAATCTATGGCTACACCTTC
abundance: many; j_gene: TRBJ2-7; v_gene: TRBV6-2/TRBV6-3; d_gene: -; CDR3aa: CASLKSAYLHEQYF; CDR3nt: TGTGCCAGCTTGAAGTCGGCCTACTTGCACGAGCAGTACTTC
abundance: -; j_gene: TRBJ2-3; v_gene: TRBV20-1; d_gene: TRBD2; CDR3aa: CSASPAGVKDTQYF; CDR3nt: TGCAGTGCTAGCCCAGCGGGGGTAAAAGATACGCAGTATTTT
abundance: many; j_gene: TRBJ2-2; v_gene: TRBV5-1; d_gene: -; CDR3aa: CASSLQGRYTGELFF; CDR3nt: TGCGCCAGCAGCTTACAGGGACGGTACACCGGGGAGCTGTTTTTT
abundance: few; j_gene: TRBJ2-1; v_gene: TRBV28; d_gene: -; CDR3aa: CASSFVQGRSYEQFF; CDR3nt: TGTGCCAGCAGTTTCGTCCAGGGGAGGTCATATGAGCAGTTCTTC
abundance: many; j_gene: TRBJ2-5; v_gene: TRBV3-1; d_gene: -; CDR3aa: CASSPGAGGNQETQYF; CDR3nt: TGTGCCAGCAGCCCTGGGGCAGGGGGGAACCAAGAGACCCAGTACTTC
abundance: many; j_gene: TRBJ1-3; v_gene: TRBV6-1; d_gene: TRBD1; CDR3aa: CASSEDRGHVNTIYF; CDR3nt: TGTGCCAGCAGTGAAGACAGGGGGCATGTGAACACCATATATTTT
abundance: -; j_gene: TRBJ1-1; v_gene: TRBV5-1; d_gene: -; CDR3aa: CASSLVEGTTEAFF; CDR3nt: TGCGCCAGCAGCTTGGTGGAGGGTACCACTGAAGCTTTCTTT
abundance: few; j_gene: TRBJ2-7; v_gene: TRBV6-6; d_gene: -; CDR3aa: CASSYSTLRTYEQYF; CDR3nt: TGTGCCAGCAGTTACTCGACTCTGAGAACCTACGAGCAGTACTTC
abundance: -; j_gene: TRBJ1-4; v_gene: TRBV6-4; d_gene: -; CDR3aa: CASGEISGQSNEKLFF; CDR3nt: TGTGCCAGCGGTGAAATCTCAGGACAGTCTAATGAAAAACTGTTTTTT
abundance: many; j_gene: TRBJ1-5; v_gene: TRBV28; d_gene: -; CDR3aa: CASNLGGTNQHF; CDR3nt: TGTGCCAGCAATTTAGGAGGGACGAACCAGCATTTT
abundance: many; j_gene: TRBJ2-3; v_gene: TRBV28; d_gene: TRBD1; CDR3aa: CASRIITGVGTDTQYF; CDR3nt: TGTGCCAGTAGAATAATAACAGGGGTGGGCACAGATACGCAGTATTTT
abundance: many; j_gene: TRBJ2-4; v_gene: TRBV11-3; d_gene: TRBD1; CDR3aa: CASSKTGTDNIQYF; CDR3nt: TGTGCCAGCAGCAAAACCGGGACAGACAACATTCAGTACTTC
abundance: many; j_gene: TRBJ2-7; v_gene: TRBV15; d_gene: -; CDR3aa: CATSFLEAEQYF; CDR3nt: TGTGCCACCAGCTTTCTTGAGGCCGAGCAGTACTTC
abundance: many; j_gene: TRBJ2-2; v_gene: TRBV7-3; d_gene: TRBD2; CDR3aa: CASSHGGYTGELFF; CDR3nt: TGTGCCAGCAGCCACGGGGGGTACACCGGGGAGCTGTTTTTT
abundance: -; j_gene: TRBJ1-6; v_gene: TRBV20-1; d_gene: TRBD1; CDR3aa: CSASQGESPLHF; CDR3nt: TGCAGTGCTAGTCAGGGGGAATCACCCCTCCACTTT
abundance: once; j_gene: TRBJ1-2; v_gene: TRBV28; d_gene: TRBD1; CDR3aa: CASRDRGRGGYTF; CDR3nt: TGTGCCAGCAGAGACAGGGGAAGGGGAGGCTACACCTTC
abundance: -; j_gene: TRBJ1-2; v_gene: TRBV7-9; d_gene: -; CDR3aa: CASNTYANYGYTF; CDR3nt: TGTGCCAGCAATACTTATGCTAACTATGGCTACACCTTC
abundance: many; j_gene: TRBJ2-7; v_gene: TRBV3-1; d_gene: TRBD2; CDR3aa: CASSQVSGGAYEQYF; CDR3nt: TGTGCCAGCAGCCAAGTAAGCGGGGGGGCTTACGAGCAGTACTTC
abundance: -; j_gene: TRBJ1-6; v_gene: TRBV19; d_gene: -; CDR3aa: CASRLRQPVDSPLHF; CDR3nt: TGTGCCAGTAGGCTGAGGCAGCCTGTCGATTCACCCCTCCACTTT
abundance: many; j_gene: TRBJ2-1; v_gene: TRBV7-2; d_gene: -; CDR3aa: CASSPEGWFNEQFF; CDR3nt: TGTGCCAGCAGTCCTGAGGGGTGGTTCAATGAGCAGTTCTTC
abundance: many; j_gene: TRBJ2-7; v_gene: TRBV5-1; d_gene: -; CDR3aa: CASSLQEGYEQYF; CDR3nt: TGCGCCAGCAGCTTGCAAGAGGGATACGAGCAGTACTTC
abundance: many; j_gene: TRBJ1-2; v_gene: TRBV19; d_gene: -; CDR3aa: CASTPFSSYGYTF; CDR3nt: TGTGCCAGTACCCCCTTCTCCTCCTATGGCTACACCTTC
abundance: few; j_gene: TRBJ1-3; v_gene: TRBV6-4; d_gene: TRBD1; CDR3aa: CASSEDRTSGNTIYF; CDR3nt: TGTGCCAGCAGTGAGGACAGGACCTCTGGAAACACCATATATTTT
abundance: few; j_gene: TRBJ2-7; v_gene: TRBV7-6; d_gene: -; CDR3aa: CASSFGDTSYEQYF; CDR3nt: TGTGCCAGCAGCTTCGGGGACACTTCCTACGAGCAGTACTTC
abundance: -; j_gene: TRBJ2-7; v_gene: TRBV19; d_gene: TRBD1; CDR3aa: CASSPGTGVFSYGQYF; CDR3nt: TGTGCCAGTAGTCCCGGGACAGGAGTTTTCTCCTACGGGCAGTACTTC
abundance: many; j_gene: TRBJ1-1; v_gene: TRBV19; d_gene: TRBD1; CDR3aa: CASSSGQGMSNTEAFF; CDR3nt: TGTGCCAGTAGTAGTGGACAGGGTATGTCCAACACTGAAGCTTTCTTT
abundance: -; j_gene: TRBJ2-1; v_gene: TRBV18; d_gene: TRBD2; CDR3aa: CASSPELAGGNEQFF; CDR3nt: TGTGCCAGCTCACCAGAACTAGCGGGGGGCAATGAGCAGTTCTTC
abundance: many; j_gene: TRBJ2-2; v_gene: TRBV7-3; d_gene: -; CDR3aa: CASSLENTGELFF; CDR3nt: TGTGCCAGCAGCTTGGAGAACACCGGGGAGCTGTTTTTT
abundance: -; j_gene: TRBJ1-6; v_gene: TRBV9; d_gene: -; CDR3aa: CASSGGRLDSPLHF; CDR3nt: TGTGCCAGCAGCGGGGGACGTCTGGATTCACCCCTCCACTTT